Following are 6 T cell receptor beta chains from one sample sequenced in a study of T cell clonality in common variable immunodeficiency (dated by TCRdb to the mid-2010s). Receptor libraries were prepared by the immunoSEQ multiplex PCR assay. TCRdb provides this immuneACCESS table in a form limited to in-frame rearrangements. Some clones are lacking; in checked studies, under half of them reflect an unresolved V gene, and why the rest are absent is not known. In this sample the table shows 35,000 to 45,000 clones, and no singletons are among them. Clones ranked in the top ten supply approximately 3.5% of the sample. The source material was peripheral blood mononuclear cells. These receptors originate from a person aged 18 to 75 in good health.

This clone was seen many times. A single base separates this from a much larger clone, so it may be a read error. The CDR3 protein is CASSLALAGDTGANVLFF. Partial CDR3 DNA: TGCGCCAGCAGCTTGGCACTAGCGGGAGATACTGGGGCCAACGTG. The J gene is TRBJ2-2, the V gene TRBV5-1; 11 bases are a match to TRBD2. The DNA ends 3 residues before the CDR3 does, and the rest of the CDR3 is filled in from the germline J gene. The CDR3 sequence is 18 residues long. Germline values: CDR1 SGHRS, CDR2 YFSETQ.

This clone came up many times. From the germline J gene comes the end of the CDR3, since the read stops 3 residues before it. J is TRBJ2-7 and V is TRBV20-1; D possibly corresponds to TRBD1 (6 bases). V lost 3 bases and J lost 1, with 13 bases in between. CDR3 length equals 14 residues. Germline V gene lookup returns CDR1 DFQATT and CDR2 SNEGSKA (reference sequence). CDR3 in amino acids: CSARDETGSYEQYF. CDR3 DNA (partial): TGCAGTGCTAGGGACGAGACAGGTTCCTACGAG.

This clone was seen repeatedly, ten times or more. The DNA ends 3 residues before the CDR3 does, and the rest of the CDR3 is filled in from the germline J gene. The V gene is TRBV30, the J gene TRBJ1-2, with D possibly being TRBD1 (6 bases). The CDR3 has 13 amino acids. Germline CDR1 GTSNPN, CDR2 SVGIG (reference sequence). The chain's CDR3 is CAWRLTGSGGYTF. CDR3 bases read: TGTGCCTGGAGGTTAACAGGGTCGGGCGGC.

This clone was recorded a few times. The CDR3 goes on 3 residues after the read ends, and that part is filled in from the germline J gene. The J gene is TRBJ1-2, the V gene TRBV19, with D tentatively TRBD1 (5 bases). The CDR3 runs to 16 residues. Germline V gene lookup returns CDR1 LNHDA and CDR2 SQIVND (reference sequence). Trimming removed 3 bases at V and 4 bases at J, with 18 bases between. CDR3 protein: CASSIAGGRPAYGYTF. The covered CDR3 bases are TGTGCCAGTAGTATCGCTGGGGGGAGACCCGCCTATGGC.

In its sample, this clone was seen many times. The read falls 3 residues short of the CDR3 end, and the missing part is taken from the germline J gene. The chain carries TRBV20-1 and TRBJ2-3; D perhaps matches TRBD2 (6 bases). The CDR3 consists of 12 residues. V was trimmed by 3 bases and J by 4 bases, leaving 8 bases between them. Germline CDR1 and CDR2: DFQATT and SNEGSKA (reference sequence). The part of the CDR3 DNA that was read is TGCAGTGCTAGTACTAGCTCAGATACG. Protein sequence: CSASTSSDT. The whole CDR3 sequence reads CSASTSSDTQYF.

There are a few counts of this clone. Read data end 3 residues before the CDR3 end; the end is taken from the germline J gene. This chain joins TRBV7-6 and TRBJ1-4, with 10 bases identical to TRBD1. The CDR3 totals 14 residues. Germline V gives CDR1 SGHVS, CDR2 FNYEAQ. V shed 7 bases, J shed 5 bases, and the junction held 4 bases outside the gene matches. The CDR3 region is CASTPDRGNEKLFF. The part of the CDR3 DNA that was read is TGTGCCAGCACCCCGGACAGGGGGAATGAAAAA.